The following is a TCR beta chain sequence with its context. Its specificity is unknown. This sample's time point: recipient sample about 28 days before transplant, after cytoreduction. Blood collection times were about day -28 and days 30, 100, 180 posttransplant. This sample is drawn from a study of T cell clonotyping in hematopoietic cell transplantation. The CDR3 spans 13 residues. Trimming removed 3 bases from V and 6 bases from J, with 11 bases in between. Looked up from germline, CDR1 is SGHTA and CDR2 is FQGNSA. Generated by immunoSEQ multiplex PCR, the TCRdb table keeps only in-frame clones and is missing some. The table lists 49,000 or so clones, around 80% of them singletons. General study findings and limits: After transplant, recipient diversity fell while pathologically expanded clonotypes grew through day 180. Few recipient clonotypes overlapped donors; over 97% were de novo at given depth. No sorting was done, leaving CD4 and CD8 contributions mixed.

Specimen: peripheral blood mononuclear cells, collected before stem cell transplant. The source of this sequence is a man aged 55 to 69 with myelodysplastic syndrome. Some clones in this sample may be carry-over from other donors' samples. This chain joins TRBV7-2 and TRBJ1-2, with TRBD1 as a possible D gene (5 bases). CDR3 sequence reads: CASSLGDRNGYTF. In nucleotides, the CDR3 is TGTGCCAGCAGCTTGGGGGATCGGAATGGCTACACCTTC.